Listed below are T cell receptor beta chains from one sample, sequenced in a study of cytomegalovirus exposure and HLA in healthy donors. Assay: immunoSEQ multiplex PCR; the TCRdb copy retains only in-frame clones and omits some. The data contain some 200,000 clones, roughly three quarters of them seen just once; the ten biggest clones take up approximately 0.4%. Input material: PBMCs. The receptor set was obtained from a male donor in good health and CMV-seropositive. Both conserved end residues are trimmed from each CDR3. The D gene is left open where the match is weak. The size entry is marked missing in some rows and otherwise reads once, few, many or a size class.

J,size,V,D,CDR3
TRBJ1-1,.,TRBV25-1,TRBD1,ASSDHRGRVAF
TRBJ1-5,.,TRBV7-2,.,ASSLTRGAPYSNQPQH
TRBJ2-6,.,TRBV2,.,ASTASGANVLA
TRBJ1-1,.,TRBV18,.,ASSPQAINTEAF
TRBJ2-3,.,TRBV7-2,.,ASSLAGGGDTQY
TRBJ2-7,.,TRBV28,.,ASSPLHEQY
TRBJ2-5,.,TRBV6-1,TRBD1,ASSVEGQGGETQY
TRBJ2-1,.,TRBV27,.,ASSRAGAEEQF
TRBJ1-1,.,TRBV10-1,TRBD1,ASRPDRGNTMNTEAF
TRBJ2-2,.,TRBV7-2,TRBD2,ASSRTPGLSNTGELF
TRBJ2-7,few,TRBV7-2,TRBD2,ASSPVIIAGRAYEQY
TRBJ2-2,.,TRBV10-3,TRBD2,AIRASSGTTSGELF
TRBJ2-7,.,TRBV11-2,.,ASSFRGGPWTGDNYEQY
TRBJ2-3,.,TRBV18,.,ASSPDGGITQY
TRBJ2-5,.,TRBV27,.,ASSPLAAFGQETQY
TRBJ2-2,.,TRBV18,TRBD1,ASSPGQGGTGELF
TRBJ1-3,.,TRBV5-4,.,ASSLERGFGNTIY
TRBJ1-1,.,TRBV7-9,.,ASSSTLEAF
TRBJ2-5,few,TRBV29-1,TRBD2,SVNPGLAGGETQY
TRBJ2-2,.,TRBV12-5,TRBD2,ASGLVLGSGRLINTGELF
TRBJ2-1,.,TRBV7-3,TRBD1,ASSLGTGSHNEQF
TRBJ2-1,few,TRBV5-1,TRBD1,ASSFNPGQGSNEQF
TRBJ1-3,.,TRBV5-1,.,ASSLEQGSGNTIY
TRBJ2-2,.,TRBV7-9,.,ASSPQPGGELF
TRBJ2-1,.,TRBV4-1,TRBD2,ASSPPGLVYNEQF
TRBJ2-4,few,TRBV6-5,TRBD2,ASRELAGYNIQY
TRBJ2-5,few,TRBV7-2,TRBD2,ASSLGWTSGETQY
TRBJ2-1,.,TRBV19,TRBD2,ASSILSGRANNEQF
TRBJ1-5,.,TRBV10-2,.,ASTQTGLNQPQH
TRBJ2-5,.,TRBV5-1,.,ASSLDNWGPQETQY
TRBJ1-3,.,TRBV19,.,ASSIRHSSGNTIY
TRBJ2-7,.,TRBV18,TRBD1,ASSLTGVEQY
TRBJ2-5,.,TRBV10-3,.,AISDGGRETQY
TRBJ2-3,.,TRBV5-8,TRBD2,ASSPGGLSTDTQY